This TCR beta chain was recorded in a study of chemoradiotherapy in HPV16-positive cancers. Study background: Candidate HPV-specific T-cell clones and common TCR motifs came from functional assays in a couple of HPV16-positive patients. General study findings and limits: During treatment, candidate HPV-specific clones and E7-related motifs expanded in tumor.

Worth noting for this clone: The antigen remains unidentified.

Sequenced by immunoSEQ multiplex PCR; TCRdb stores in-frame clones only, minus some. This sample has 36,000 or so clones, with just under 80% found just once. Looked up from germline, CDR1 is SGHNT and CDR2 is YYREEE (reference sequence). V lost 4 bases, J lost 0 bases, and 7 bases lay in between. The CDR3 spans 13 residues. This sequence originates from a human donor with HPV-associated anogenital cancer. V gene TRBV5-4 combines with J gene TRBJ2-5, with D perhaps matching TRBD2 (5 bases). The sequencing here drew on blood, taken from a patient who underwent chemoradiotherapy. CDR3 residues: CASSRGYQETQYF. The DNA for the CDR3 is TGTGCCAGCAGCCGCGGGTACCAAGAGACCCAGTACTTC.